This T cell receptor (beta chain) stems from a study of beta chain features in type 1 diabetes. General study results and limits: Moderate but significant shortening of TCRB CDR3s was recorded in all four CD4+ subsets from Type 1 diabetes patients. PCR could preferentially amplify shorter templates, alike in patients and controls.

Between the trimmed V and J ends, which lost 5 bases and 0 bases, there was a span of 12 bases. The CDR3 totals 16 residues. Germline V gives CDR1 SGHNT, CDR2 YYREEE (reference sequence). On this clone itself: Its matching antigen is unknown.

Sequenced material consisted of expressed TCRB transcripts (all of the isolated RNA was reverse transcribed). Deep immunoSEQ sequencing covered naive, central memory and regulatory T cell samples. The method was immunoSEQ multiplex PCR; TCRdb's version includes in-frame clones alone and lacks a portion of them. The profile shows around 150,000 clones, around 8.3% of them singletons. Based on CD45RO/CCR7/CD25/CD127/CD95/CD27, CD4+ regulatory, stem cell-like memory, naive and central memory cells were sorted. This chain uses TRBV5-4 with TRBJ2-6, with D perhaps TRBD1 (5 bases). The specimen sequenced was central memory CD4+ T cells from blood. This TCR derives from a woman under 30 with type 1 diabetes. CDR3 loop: CASSLGHNSGANVLTF. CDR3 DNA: TGTGCCAGCAGTTTAGGACACAACTCTGGGGCCAACGTCCTGACTTTC.